This T cell receptor beta chain was captured by sequencing in a study of cytomegalovirus exposure and HLA in healthy donors (TCRdb year 2017). For context, the study as a whole: In an earlier analysis of under 750 of the donors, 276 Gb of sequence data and some 120 million unique TCR beta sequences from 180 million or so T cells were reported. Every discovery cohort repertoire had been produced on one sequencing platform. Among the roughly 410 genotyped donors, approximately 82% belonged to the genetic ancestry cluster associated with self-reported Caucasian donors. To predict cytomegalovirus infection status, the study combined high-throughput TCR immunosequencing, statistical association of individual TCRs with disease status, and machine learning. The study used immunosequencing to profile the T cell repertoires of under 700 subjects and linked those repertoires to cytomegalovirus serostatus. The later analysis used no new phenotypic data to find candidate immune exposures, relying instead on TCR beta sequences and their occurrence across donors. HLA typing covered class I and class II loci at four-digit resolution. Roughly 5 DR-DQ haplotypes were treated as single units for association and clustering because of strong linkage in the cohort. In addition to the first cohort of several hundred subjects, a separate validation cohort of over 90 different subjects was used. The study was designed to test whether signatures of past pathogen exposure could be identified by cataloging public T cell receptors. Among around 400 genotyped donors of the cohort, an average of roughly 230,000 unique TCR beta nucleotide sequences was sequenced per donor, of which approximately 18% were non-productive. Alongside the repertoire data, information on donor age, sex, ethnicity and CMV serostatus was compiled. An early release that covered some 640 HLA-typed donors contained approximately 300 gigabases of sequencing data and tens of millions of unique TCR sequences. In a later genetic analysis, genome-wide SNP genotypes for about 55% of the 666 donors were used, and that subset was treated as a discovery cohort. To decide whether each TCR beta V gene segment behaved as functional or pseudogenic, an earlier analysis of over 500 of the donors relied on high-throughput TCR beta sequencing. The number of typed donors differed by locus: about 620-640 for A, B, C, DRB1 and DQB1; some 540 for DQA1; 600 to 610 for DPA1; and about 450 for DPB1. In a later analysis, previously published TCR beta repertoires from 500 to 750 donors were re-analyzed and high-resolution HLA genotyping was added so that TCR occurrence patterns could be studied.

Results the study describes overall, beyond this receptor: According to a later analysis, TCR association rates differed among HLA loci, with DRB1 alleles showing the most associated TCRs and HLA-C alleles showing the fewest. Specific HLA alleles were associated with 16,951 TCR beta sequences at a false discovery rate of 0.05 in a later analysis. The sequencing pipeline was judged likely to have produced a cluster of highly shared sequence variants as a technical artifact. An earlier analysis of 450 to 750 of the donors showed that most TCR beta V segments appeared in productive rearrangements either about 87% or about 30% of the time, which broadly matched IMGT annotations. A further reported finding was that TCR beta sequences accurately predicted the HLA-A and HLA-B alleles for most subjects in the first cohort. A later analysis found that most CMV-associated TCR beta chains appeared HLA-restricted, with HLA associations seemingly driven largely by CMV exposure. The classifier was reported to diagnose cytomegalovirus status with high specificity and sensitivity in both the original and validation cohorts. A later genetic analysis reported fewer N-insertions in productive TCRs among donors in an Asian-associated ancestry cluster than the approximately 700-donor mean. The study listed 150 to 200 TCR beta chains as associated with cytomegalovirus. It was suggested by the authors that the approach could potentially be generalized to other disease states and immunological phenotypes. For the cohort, immune exposure information was limited to CMV serostatus. Most TCR sequences were seen in very few donors, while some public TCRs were found in many individuals. Because HLA typing was unavailable for some donors at each locus, only the typed subset was used in association tests. Several of the top co-occurrence clusters appeared to be linked to parvovirus B19, influenza, CMV and Epstein-Barr virus, according to a later analysis. Because counts were too low, under 20 rarely observed V segments, including chromosome 9 orphons, were left out of the earlier analysis of 587 of the donors. A later genetic analysis associated a missense DCLRE1C variant with V-gene and J-gene trimming of TCR beta chains, and an independent cohort replicated the association. This cohort had only TCR beta chains sequenced, and the lack of alpha or paired-chain data limited which features could be detected. Correlated functional status among segregating V segments might reflect linkage disequilibrium, but an unknown experimental factor could not be ruled out. Some IMGT-functional V segments, including TRBV6-2 and TRBV6-3, could not be distinguished by the 87-base-pair reads and were therefore excluded. A later analysis found that HLA-associated TCR beta chains were more clonally expanded and had lower generation probabilities than equally common non-associated chains. In vitro tests confirmed that a few of the cytomegalovirus-associated TCR beta chains recognize cytomegalovirus antigens. When HLA alleles, especially DR and DQ, strongly co-occurred, TCR associations were difficult to assign to individual alleles. Sequencing depth was assumed to be roughly uniform across donors in the presence/absence analyses, though that assumption may not hold.

The cohort consisted of approximately 670 healthy bone marrow donors. At the time of sampling, all cohort members were nominally healthy, though unrecorded immune exposures were likely present. Of the 600 to 750 cohort members, more than 250 had a positive CMV serostatus and about 350 had a negative one, while no CMV serostatus was recorded for the donor. A peripheral blood sample was provided by each donor, and peripheral blood mononuclear cells were used for TCR beta sequencing. Genomic DNA extraction from the blood cell samples was performed with the Qiagen DNeasy Blood Extraction Kit. The germline V gene yields SGHDT for CDR1 and YYEEEE for CDR2. After removal of 4 bases from V and 5 bases from J, the junction retains 9 bases not matched to a gene. The CDR3 sequence holds 17 residues, the cysteine and phenylalanine included. The DNA shown is the 51-base CDR3, in frame from base 1. This clone was observed a few times. Its target antigen remains unknown. Within one base of it there is no much larger clone, and no base qualities were kept.

The method behind the library was the immunoSEQ multiplex PCR assay. A mixture of 60 forward primers for TCR Vbeta segments and 13 reverse primers for TCR Jbeta segments was used in the multiplex PCR. The CDR3 region of rearranged TCR beta genes was amplified from genomic DNA with a multiplex PCR assay. Amplified TCR beta libraries were sequenced as 87-base-pair reads on the Illumina HiSeq System. As for the original processing: Across the roughly 670 repertoires, a later analysis counted some 81 million unique TCR beta chains, some 11 million of which were shared by at least two donors. To remove PCR and sequencing errors, raw reads were error-corrected and collapsed into unique sequences using a nearest-neighbor algorithm that merged closely related sequences. To assign V, D and J gene segments, CDR3 sequences were aligned to IMGT reference sequences. For a sequence to be retained, a match of at least six nucleotides was required to both a V gene segment and a J gene segment. Rearrangements were classified as productive when the CDR3 lacked stop codons and remained in frame with V and J, and all other rearrangements were classified as non-productive. Following IMGT convention, CDR3 was defined as the stretch from the second conserved V-encoded cysteine up to the conserved J-encoded phenylalanine. The earlier analysis of some 580 of the donors excluded any sequence lacking an unambiguous match to a single V gene segment. In an earlier analysis of approximately 560 of the donors, a V segment was called functional when productive rearrangements were above 56.7%, and segregating when the standard deviation between donors exceeded 5%. To diagnose cytomegalovirus status from the catalog of TCR beta chain sequences, a statistical classification framework was built. In a later analysis, TCR nucleotide sequences were compared against IMGT/GENE-DB human TR gene sequences so that V and J genes could be assigned. In a later analysis, CDR3 sequences and most-parsimonious VDJ recombination scenarios were assigned using the TCRdist pipeline. In a later analysis, each TCR beta chain was defined by its CDR3 amino acid sequence together with its V-gene family, and reads without a unique V-gene family were excluded. In a later analysis, around 600 highly shared, low-generation-probability nucleotide sequences were removed to address suspected cross-contamination and a sequencing artifact. A later analysis calculated a clonal expansion index for each public chain from normalized within-repertoire ranks of inferred template counts. In a later analysis, generation probabilities were computed with a VDJ recombination model fitted to out-of-frame rearrangements, and the resulting probabilities were checked against IGoR. A later analysis scored TCR-TCR, TCR-HLA and TCR-CMV co-occurrence with hypergeometric tests, applying a repertoire-size bias correction to TCR pairs. In a later analysis, false discovery rates were estimated by permuting HLA or CMV assignments 20 times. In a later analysis, co-occurring TCRs were grouped using DBSCAN, with TCRdist sequence similarity added in when clustering inside HLA-allele-positive subsets. Repertoires with fewer than 30,000 or more than 120,000 public chains, plus five repertoires with anomalous nucleotide sharing, were excluded from co-occurrence clustering. TCRdb retrieved this table from immuneACCESS and kept in-frame rearrangements only. Not all clones are present; in checked studies, unresolved V genes account for under half, and no reason is known for the remainder. For V, J and clone size, that table is used; D and trimming come from the DNA. This sample lists 180,000 or so clones; under 85% were detected once. Of the sample, roughly 2.5% is held by the ten largest clones.

The chain uses TRBV5-6 and TRBJ2-3; TRBD2 agrees with 14 junctional bases. The source material was PBMCs. The TCR originated in a human donor in good health. The nucleotide sequence is TGTGCCAGCAGCAGAACCGGGACTAGCGGGGGTGGAGATACGCAGTATTTT. This is translated as CASSRTGTSGGGDTQYF.